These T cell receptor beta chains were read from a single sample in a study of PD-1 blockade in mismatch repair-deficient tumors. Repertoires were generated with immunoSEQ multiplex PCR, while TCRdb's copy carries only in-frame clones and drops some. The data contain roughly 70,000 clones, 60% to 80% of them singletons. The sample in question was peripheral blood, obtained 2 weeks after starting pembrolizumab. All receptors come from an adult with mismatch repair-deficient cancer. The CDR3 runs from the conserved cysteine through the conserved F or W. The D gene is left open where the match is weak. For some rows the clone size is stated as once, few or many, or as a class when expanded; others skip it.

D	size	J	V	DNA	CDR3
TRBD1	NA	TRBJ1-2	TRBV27	TGTGCCAGCAGGCCACGGGACAGAGGATCTTATGGCTACACCTTC	CASRPRDRGSYGYTF
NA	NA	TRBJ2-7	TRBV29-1	TGCAGCGTGGAGGGGGGGGACAGGTCCTACGAGCAGTACTTC	CSVEGGDRSYEQYF
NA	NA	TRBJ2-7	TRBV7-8	TGTGCCAGCAGCTTCTTGGACACCGGCTACGAGCAGTACTTC	CASSFLDTGYEQYF
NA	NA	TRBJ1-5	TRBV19	TGTGCCAGTAGTAGGGAAACAGTTAGCAATCAGCCCCAGCATTTT	CASSRETVSNQPQHF
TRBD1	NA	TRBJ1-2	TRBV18	TGTGCCAGCTCACCCGTGGGGACAGGGGACGGCTACACCTTC	CASSPVGTGDGYTF
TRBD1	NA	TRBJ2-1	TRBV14	TGTGCCAGCAGCCAAGATAGGGACAGACACTACAATGAGCAGTTCTTC	CASSQDRDRHYNEQFF
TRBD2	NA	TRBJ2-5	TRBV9	TGTGCCAGCAGTGTGAGCGGGAACCCTCAAGAGACCCAGTACTTC	CASSVSGNPQETQYF
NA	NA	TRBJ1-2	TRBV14	TGTGCCAGCAGCCAAGGTCCGAACTATGGCTACACCTTC	CASSQGPNYGYTF
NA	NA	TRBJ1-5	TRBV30	TGTGCCTGGAGTTATAGGGGAGGAGGTCAGCCCCAGCATTTT	CAWSYRGGGQPQHF
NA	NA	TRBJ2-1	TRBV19	TGTGCCAGTAGGGATATGGGTTACAATGAGCAGTTCTTC	CASRDMGYNEQFF
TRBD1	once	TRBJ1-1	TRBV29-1	TGCAGCGTTGCCGAGACAGGGGGCACTGAAGCTTTCTTT	CSVAETGGTEAFF
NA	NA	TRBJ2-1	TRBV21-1	TGTGCCAGCAAGCCCCTGGCTAGCGGACATGAGCAGTTCTTC	CASKPLASGHEQFF
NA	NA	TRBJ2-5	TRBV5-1	TGCGCCAGCAGCCGAGGGGGAGAGACCCAGTACTTC	CASSRGGETQYF
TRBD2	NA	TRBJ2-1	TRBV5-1	TGCGCCAGCAGCTTCTCTAGCGGGAGAACAAATGAGCAGTTCTTC	CASSFSSGRTNEQFF
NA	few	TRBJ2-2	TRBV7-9	TGTGCCAGCAGGAGGGCCGGAACCGGGGAGCTGTTTTTT	CASRRAGTGELFF
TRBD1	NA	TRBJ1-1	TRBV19	TGTGCCAGTAGCGGGACGACAGGGGGCCCGAGGAACACTGAAGCTTTCTTT	CASSGTTGGPRNTEAFF
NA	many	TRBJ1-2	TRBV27	TGTGCCAGCAGGGCCGGGACGGAGTATGGCTACACCTTC	CASRAGTEYGYTF
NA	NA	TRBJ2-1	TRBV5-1	TGCGCCAGCAGCTTGGAAGTTACAGGGATCGGCAATGAGCAGTTCTTC	CASSLEVTGIGNEQFF
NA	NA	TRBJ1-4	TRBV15	TGTGCCACCAGCAGGGCTACCGGGACGGGAAATGAAAAACTGTTTTTT	CATSRATGTGNEKLFF
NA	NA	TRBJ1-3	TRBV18	TGTGCCAGCTCACCATCGGGCGTGGCAGCCTCTGGAAACACCATATATTTT	CASSPSGVAASGNTIYF
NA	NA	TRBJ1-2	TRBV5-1	TGCGCCAGCAGCGGGGGGCGCCTCTATGGCTACACCTTC	CASSGGRLYGYTF
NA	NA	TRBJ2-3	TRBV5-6	TGTGCCAGCAGCGTAACAGGGTTAGATACGCAGTATTTT	CASSVTGLDTQYF
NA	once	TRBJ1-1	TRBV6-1	TGTGCCAGTTCCCTAGGCGGGGGGTCGAACACTGAAGCTTTCTTT	CASSLGGGSNTEAFF
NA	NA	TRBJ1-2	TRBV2	TGTGCCAGCAGTGATAATGGCTACACCTTC	CASSDNGYTF
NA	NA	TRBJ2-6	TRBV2	TGTGCCAGCAGTGATCGGACCCCAATCTTCTCTGGGGCCAACGTCCTGACTTTC	CASSDRTPIFSGANVLTF
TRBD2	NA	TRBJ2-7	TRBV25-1	TGTGCCAGCAGTGGCCGACTAGCGGGAGCTCTCTACGAGCAGTACTTC	CASSGRLAGALYEQYF
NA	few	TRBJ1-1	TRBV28	TGTGCCAGCGGAGCGGCGGCAGAGGCTTTCTTT	CASGAAAEAFF
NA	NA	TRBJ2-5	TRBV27	TGTGCCAGCAGTCCCCGGTTAGGGCAAGAGACCCAGTACTTC	CASSPRLGQETQYF
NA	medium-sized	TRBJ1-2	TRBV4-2	TGTGCCAGCAGCCAAGTTTCCGTCCCACGCGGCTATGGCTACACCTTC	CASSQVSVPRGYGYTF
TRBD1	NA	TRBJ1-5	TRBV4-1	TGCGCCAGCAGCCAAGGGGACAGGGGGAATCAGCCCCAGCATTTT	CASSQGDRGNQPQHF
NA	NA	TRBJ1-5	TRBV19	TGTGCCAGTAGTAACTATAAACAGGAGCCCCAGCATTTT	CASSNYKQEPQHF
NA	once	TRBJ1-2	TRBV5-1	TGTGCCAGCAGCTTGTCGGCCGTTCGCCGCCACGGCTACACCTTC	CASSLSAVRRHGYTF
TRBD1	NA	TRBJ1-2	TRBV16	TGTGCCAGCAGCCAAGAAACAGGGGAAGTGGTGGGCTACACCTTC	CASSQETGEVVGYTF
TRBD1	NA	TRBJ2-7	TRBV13	TGTGCCAGCAGCCGACAGGGGTTAACTTACGAGCAGTACTTC	CASSRQGLTYEQYF
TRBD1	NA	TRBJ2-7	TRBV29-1	TGCAGCGTTAAGGGACAGGGGGCAGAGCAGTACTTC	CSVKGQGAEQYF
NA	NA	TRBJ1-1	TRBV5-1	TGCGCCAGCAGCTTAAACCCCCCGGGGAGTATGAACACTGAAGCTTTCTTT	CASSLNPPGSMNTEAFF
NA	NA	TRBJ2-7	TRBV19	TGTGCCAGTAGTATCGGGAAGGGCGAGCAGTACTTC	CASSIGKGEQYF
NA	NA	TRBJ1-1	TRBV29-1	TGCAGCGTTGATTCCGGGGGCGGCACTGAAGCTTTCTTT	CSVDSGGGTEAFF
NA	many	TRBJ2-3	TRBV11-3	TGTGCCAGCAGAGAGGACAACACAGATACGCAGTATTTT	CASREDNTDTQYF
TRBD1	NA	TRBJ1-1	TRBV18	TGTGCCAGCTCACCGACAGGGGGCAACACTGAAGCTTTCTTT	CASSPTGGNTEAFF
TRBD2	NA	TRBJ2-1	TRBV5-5	TGTGCCAGCAGTCCTAGCGGGGCAGACTACAATGAGCAGTTCTTC	CASSPSGADYNEQFF
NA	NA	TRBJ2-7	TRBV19	TGTGCCAGTAGTTGGACGATATCCCCCAACGCGGGCGAGCAGTACTTC	CASSWTISPNAGEQYF
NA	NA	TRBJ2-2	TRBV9	TGTGCCAGCAGCGTAGAGCTCTGGGGGGATTCCGGGGAGCTGTTTTTT	CASSVELWGDSGELFF
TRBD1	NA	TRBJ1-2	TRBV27	TGTGCCAGCAGTCGAGGGGTACCGGGACAGAGCTATGGCTACACCTTC	CASSRGVPGQSYGYTF
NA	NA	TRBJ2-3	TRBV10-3	TGTGCCATCAGTGAAACGTGGGAGATCCGCACAGATACGCAGTATTTT	CAISETWEIRTDTQYF
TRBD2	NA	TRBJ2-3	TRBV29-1	TGCAGCGTCCAACTAGCGGGAACAGATACGCAGTATTTT	CSVQLAGTDTQYF
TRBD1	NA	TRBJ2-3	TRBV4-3	TGCGCCAGCAGCCAAATGCCCTCAGGGGGCGATACGCAGTATTTT	CASSQMPSGGDTQYF
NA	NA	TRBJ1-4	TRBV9	TGTGCCAGCAGCGTTTACCCCGGGACTAATGAAAAACTGTTTTTT	CASSVYPGTNEKLFF
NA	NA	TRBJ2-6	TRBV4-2	TGTGCCAGCAGACGATCTACCATCTCTGGGGCCAACGTCCTGACTTTC	CASRRSTISGANVLTF
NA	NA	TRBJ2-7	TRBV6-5	TGTGCCAGCAGTTGGGCCTACGAGCAGTACTTC	CASSWAYEQYF
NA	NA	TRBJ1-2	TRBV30	TGTGCCTGGAGTGTACGTGGACTCATAGGCTACACCTTC	CAWSVRGLIGYTF
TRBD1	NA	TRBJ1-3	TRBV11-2	TGTGCCAGCAGCTACTATCCCGACAGGGCTGGAAACACCATATATTTT	CASSYYPDRAGNTIYF
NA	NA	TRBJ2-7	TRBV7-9	TGTGCCAGCAGCTTAGACGGCACCTACGAGCAGTACTTC	CASSLDGTYEQYF
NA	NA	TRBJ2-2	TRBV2	TGTGCCAGCAGTCCTGGACCCTACACCGGGGAGCTGTTTTTT	CASSPGPYTGELFF
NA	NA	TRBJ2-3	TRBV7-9	TGTGCCAGCAGCTTAGCAGGGCAAGATACGCAGTATTTT	CASSLAGQDTQYF
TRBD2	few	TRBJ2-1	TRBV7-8	TGTGCCAGCAGCTTAGGGGCGGGAGGGACTCATGAGCAGTTCTTC	CASSLGAGGTHEQFF
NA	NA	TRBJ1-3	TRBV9	TGTGCCAGCAGCACCCAGGACAACCGGGGGGCTGGAAACACCATATATTTT	CASSTQDNRGAGNTIYF
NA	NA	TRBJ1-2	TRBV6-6	TGTGCCAGCAGTTATCCAGGGCCCTATGGCTACACCTTC	CASSYPGPYGYTF